This TCR beta chain was captured by sequencing in a study of CD8+CD57+ T cells in acquired aplastic anemia. This clonotype was detected ten times or more. Its antigen is undetermined. Genomic DNA templated the TCR beta VDJ and CDR3 profiling. MiXCR, applied by TCRdb to the reads, yields one record per CDR3 protein. The sample lists about 21,000 distinct CDR3 sequences, 40% occurring once. Overall study results and limits: Among patients, CD8+CD57+ cells displayed less diversity than the total CD4+ and CD8+ pools did. Found in both controls and patients were around 31 CD8+ CDR3 sequences.

The V segment lost 4 bases and the J segment 3 bases; nucleotides outside the gene matches: 6. Germline CDR1 DFQATT, CDR2 SNEGSKA (reference sequence). The CDR3 is 13 amino acids. CD8+CD57+ cell expansion had been shown by flow cytometry in patients chosen for sequencing. Bead-based CD8+CD57+ cell enrichment yielded a mean 1.6 ug DNA. Sample: CD8+CD57+ T cells sorted from PBMCs. Subset indicated: bead-enriched CD8+CD57+ effector memory T cells from SAA patients. The chain joins TRBV20-1 to TRBJ2-7, with 7 bases that match TRBD2. This TCR came from a human donor with aplastic anemia. CDR3 in amino acids: CSATPSGNYEQYF. The CDR3 DNA reads as TGCAGTGCTACTCCTAGCGGAAACTACGAGCAGTACTTC.